The source of this T cell receptor beta chain is a study of cytomegalovirus exposure and HLA in healthy donors (dated by TCRdb to the late 2010s). Looking at the study overall: A later analysis indicated that the 120 or so validation repertoires were generated on the platform also employed for the approximately 700 repertoires of the first cohort. The study was designed to test whether signatures of past pathogen exposure could be identified by cataloging public T cell receptors. In addition to the first cohort of 666 subjects, a separate validation cohort of approximately 120 different subjects was used. To predict cytomegalovirus infection status, the study brought together high-throughput TCR immunosequencing, statistical association of individual TCRs with disease status, and machine learning.

The library was made by the immunoSEQ multiplex PCR assay. Under the source paper's analysis protocol: A statistical classification framework was developed to diagnose cytomegalovirus status using the catalog of TCR beta chain sequences. TCRdb carries this immuneACCESS record with in-frame sequences only. Its versions omit some clonotypes, under half of them owing to an unresolved V gene in the studies checked, with the rest unexplained. The D gene and trimming were derived from the DNA, and the V and J assignments and clone size from that table. Counted in this sample were 150,000 to 200,000 clones; approximately 87% of them appeared once. More than 1.3% of the sample belongs to the ten largest clones. Separate from the roughly 650-subject first cohort, the validation cohort of roughly 110 subjects was the group to which the donors belonged. Broad study findings and their caveats: A few of the identified cytomegalovirus-associated TCR beta chains were confirmed in vitro to be specific for cytomegalovirus antigens. While some public TCRs were present in many individuals, most TCR sequences turned up only very rarely across donors. The study listed 164 TCR beta chains as associated with cytomegalovirus. A later analysis had no HLA typing for the validation cohort, so co-occurrence there was scored across all 120 or so repertoires. According to the authors, the approach could potentially be generalized to other disease states and immunological phenotypes. A later analysis found that TCRs clustered in the first cohort also tended to co-occur in the 95 to 150 validation repertoires, with 94% of cluster scores above 0. The classifier was reported to diagnose cytomegalovirus status with high specificity and sensitivity in both the original and validation cohorts.

V and J are trimmed by 6 bases and 1 base, and the gene matches miss 3 bases of the junction. CDR1 and CDR2 were assigned from the germline V gene as SGHAT and FQNNGV. From the cysteine through the phenylalanine, the CDR3 covers 15 amino acids. This entry keeps only the CDR3 DNA: 45 bases, framed from base 1. Worth noting for this clone: Its binding antigen is unknown. Base quality data are lacking; no much larger clone is found one base away.

The sequencing input was PBMCs. This clonotype originated in a woman aged 25 to 39 in good health and CMV-seronegative. Here the chain combines TRBV11-2 and TRBJ2-5, with 12 junctional bases fitting TRBD2. For the CDR3, the sequence is CASSRGLAGQETQYF. The nucleotides are TGTGCCAGCAGTCGGGGACTAGCGGGCCAAGAGACCCAGTACTTC.